These T cell receptor beta chains were read from a single sample in a study of blood T cell repertoires in COVID-19. TCRdb's copy holds only in-frame clones and misses some; the assay was immunoSEQ multiplex PCR. Counted here are 200,000 to 250,000 clones, roughly nine tenths occurring once; the ten biggest clones make up 2.6%. The sequencing input was PBMCs or T cells enriched from blood (not recorded which). These receptors all come from a woman aged 25 to 45 who had recovered from COVID-19. Both conserved end residues are part of each CDR3.

v_gene	j_gene	CDR3aa
TRBV10-3	TRBJ1-3	CATQGSGNTIYF
TRBV5-6	TRBJ1-1	CASSLGVNTEAFF
TRBV12-5	TRBJ1-2	CASGLVGQGSYGYTF
TRBV7-2	TRBJ2-7	CASRSGQGGIYEQYF
TRBV2	TRBJ1-4	CASNPGEDEKLFF
TRBV29-1	TRBJ2-7	CSVGAGQGLYEQYF
TRBV7-2	TRBJ2-7	CASSLAAGSEQYF
TRBV13	TRBJ2-3	CASSPRLAGGIHTDTQYF
TRBV6-5	TRBJ2-7	CASSLTGNEQYF
TRBV25-1	TRBJ1-2	CASNGDRGVTF
TRBV5-4	TRBJ2-2	CASSLDSSTGELFF
TRBV29-1	TRBJ1-5	CSVDGGSPNQPQHF
TRBV6-2/TRBV6-3	TRBJ2-1	CASSKDREYNEQFF
TRBV11-1	TRBJ2-2	CASSFRDRAGELFF
TRBV5-4	TRBJ2-1	CASSLRGAPYNEQFF
TRBV2	TRBJ1-4	CASSEKGQGREKLFF
TRBV3-1/TRBV3-2	TRBJ2-3	CASSQDKGRETTQYF
TRBV5-4	TRBJ2-1	CASSPTGQGGRNEQFF
TRBV6-5	TRBJ1-4	CASSYSFHGPGEKLFF
TRBV7-3	TRBJ2-5	CASSPLGLAGGALETQYF
TRBV27	TRBJ1-1	CASSLSALGGGYTEAFF
TRBV7-9	TRBJ2-7	CASSSGQGEYEQYF
TRBV28	TRBJ2-3	CASSRRDRATDTQYF
TRBV9	TRBJ1-6	CASSESQGFNSPLHF
TRBV12-2	TRBJ2-5	CASRLEGRGPKETQYF
TRBV7-3	TRBJ2-3	CASSQGPGTPQDTQYF
TRBV24-1	TRBJ2-1	CATSDGTSEDNEQFF
TRBV2	TRBJ1-5	CASSVSGDQPQHF
TRBV5-8	TRBJ2-5	CASSLEYLVADSKETQYF
TRBV7-9	TRBJ1-5	CASSLAASRAQHF
TRBV24-1	TRBJ1-2	CATSDVRYNYGYTF
TRBV2	TRBJ1-2	CASSDAGFYGYTF
TRBV9	TRBJ1-3	CASSAYSGTEPGNTIYF
TRBV4-1	TRBJ2-3	CASSQVPGFSTDTQYF
TRBV6-5	TRBJ1-5	CASSYSMTGTNQPQHF
TRBV6-5	TRBJ1-5	CASSATGSWNQPQHF
TRBV19	TRBJ1-1	CASSIPGVGTEAFF
TRBV7-6	TRBJ2-3	CASSFLRGPTDTQYF
TRBV29-1	TRBJ1-1	CSVLVMNTEAFF
TRBV7-2	TRBJ2-7	CASSLVGVGEQYF
TRBV4-3	TRBJ2-7	CASSLPPGGPTYEQYF
TRBV5-4	TRBJ2-2	CASSLARGGGPGTGELFF
TRBV14	TRBJ1-2	CASSQALGVYDGYTF
TRBV2	TRBJ2-1	CASEGQGVGNEQFF
TRBV5-1	TRBJ1-5	CASSLWGGGNQPQHF
TRBV29-1	TRBJ1-1	CSARTGVNTEAFF
TRBV5-6	TRBJ1-1	CASSLEEDTEAFF
TRBV19	TRBJ1-4	CASSIGPGTNEKLFF
TRBV5-5	TRBJ1-2	CASSPRGGQGANYGYTF
TRBV5-4	TRBJ2-5	CASGPGLVETQYF
TRBV4-2	TRBJ1-2	CASSQDLSRDYGYTF
TRBV20-1	TRBJ1-2	CSAPGQGLYLF
TRBV7-2	TRBJ1-6	CASSLDLLHSPLHF
TRBV7-3	TRBJ2-3	CASSLDLFTDTQYF
TRBV6-5	TRBJ1-4	CATRNRGESNEKLFF
TRBV10-3	TRBJ1-4	CAISDSTTNEKLFF
TRBV19	TRBJ1-2	CASNGGNYGYTF